A selection of T cell receptor beta chains follows, all from one sample in a study of blood T cell repertoires in COVID-19. Sequencing used immunoSEQ multiplex PCR; TCRdb keeps in-frame clones, though not all of them. Among over 200,000 clones, about nine tenths were seen once, and the ten largest hold around 2.9%. The sample taken for sequencing was peripheral blood. These TCRs come from a woman in her sixties with acute or convalescent COVID-19. Each CDR3 is given with its conserved first and last residue.

V gene	J gene	CDR3 protein
TRBV7-6	TRBJ1-6	CASSLSGNNSPLHF
TRBV10-3	TRBJ1-6	CAIRDPQGANSPLHF
TRBV7-9	TRBJ1-6	CASSPRQISPLHF
TRBV6-2/TRBV6-3	TRBJ2-3	CASSILTGTDTQYF
TRBV18	TRBJ1-1	CASSPQDRSTEAFF
TRBV5-1	TRBJ1-2	CASSLLQGPLPYGYTF
TRBV18	TRBJ1-2	CASSPLGQGNYYGYTF
TRBV19	TRBJ2-6	CASRRSDRAHSGANVLTF
TRBV5-4	TRBJ2-1	CASSSGLAVYTSSYNEQFF
TRBV2	TRBJ1-2	CASSVTGGYGYTF